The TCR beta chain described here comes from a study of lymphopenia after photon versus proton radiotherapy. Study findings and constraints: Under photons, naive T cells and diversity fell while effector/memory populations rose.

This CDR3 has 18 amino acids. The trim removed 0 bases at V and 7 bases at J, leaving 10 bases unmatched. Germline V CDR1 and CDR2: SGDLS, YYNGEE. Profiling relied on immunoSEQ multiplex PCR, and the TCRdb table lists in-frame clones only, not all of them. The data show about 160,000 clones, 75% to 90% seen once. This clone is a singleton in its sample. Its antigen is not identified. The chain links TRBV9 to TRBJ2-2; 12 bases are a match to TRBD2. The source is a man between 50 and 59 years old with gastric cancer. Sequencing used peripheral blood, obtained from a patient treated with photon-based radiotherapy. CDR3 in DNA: TGTGCCAGCAGCGTAGAACGGGGGCTAGCGGGAGGGAGCGGGGAGCTGTTTTTT. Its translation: CASSVERGLAGGSGELFF.